These 14 T cell receptor beta chains came from one sample sequenced in a study of neurological immune-mediated disorders. TCRdb reprocessed the 5' RACE reads via MiXCR and lists one record per CDR3 protein. In the table there are 33,000 or so distinct CDR3 sequences, about 7% of which are singletons. The material sequenced was PBMCs. The receptors come from a woman in her 40s in good health.

This clonotype was seen only a few times. The gene calls are TRBV7-3 and TRBJ2-2; D unclear. V dropped 0 bases and J dropped 4 bases, with 12 bases sitting between them. Germline CDR1 reads SGHTA; CDR2 reads FQGTGA. This CDR3 is 16 amino acids long. The CDR3 sequence: CASSLTLSGPTGELFF. DNA for the CDR3: TGTGCCAGCAGCTTAACCCTGAGTGGGCCCACCGGGGAGCTGTTTTTT. Based on the CDR3 plus reference TRBV7-3 and TRBJ2-2, the full variable domain is GAGVSQTPSNKVTEKGKYVELRCDPISGHTALYWYRQSLGQGPEFLIYFQGTGAADDSGLPNDRFFAVRPEGSVSTLKIQRTERGDSAVYLCASSLTLSGPTGELFFGEGSRLTVL.

This clonotype came up many times. V usage is TRBV6-5 and J usage is TRBJ1-1; a weak D match, TRBD1 (6 bases). CDR1 is MNHEY and CDR2 is SVGAGI in the germline V gene. This CDR3 is 14 amino acids long. Trimming took off 2 bases at V and 7 bases at J, with 14 bases between the two ends. CDR3 coding DNA: TGTGCCAGCAGTTACGCCAGGGGAGGTGGTGAAGCTTTCTTT. Its protein is CASSYARGGGEAFF.

This clonotype was recorded at least ten times. The chain combines TRBV6-1 with TRBJ1-2; no clear D. From germline, CDR1 is MNHNS and CDR2 SASEGT. There are 13 residues in the CDR3. The V and J ends lost 2 bases and 4 bases respectively, with 8 bases between them. CDR3 residues: CASSEFYGYGYTF. In DNA form, the CDR3 reads TGTGCCAGCAGTGAATTTTACGGCTATGGCTACACCTTC.

This clonotype was seen ten or more times. This sequence joins TRBV12-3 or TRBV12-4 and TRBJ2-1; perhaps TRBD1 as D (6 bases). V was pared by 0 bases and J by 7 bases, with 13 bases between. CDR3 length equals 15 residues. This CDR3 reads CASSLAGGQGNEQFF. Written as DNA, the CDR3 is TGTGCCAGCAGTTTAGCAGGTGGGCAGGGGAATGAGCAGTTCTTC.

This clonotype has at least ten counts. The gene calls are TRBV7-8 and TRBJ1-1; a possible D gene is TRBD1 (5 bases). The germline CDR1 and CDR2 sequences are SGHVS and FQNEAQ. Between the trimmed V and J ends, which lost 1 base and 5 bases, there was a span of 17 bases. The CDR3 runs 16 residues. Here the CDR3 DNA reads TGTGCCAGCAGCTTAGGGGTTGCGGGGGGGAGGACTGAAGCTTTCTTT. Translating it yields CASSLGVAGGRTEAFF.

This clonotype was seen repeatedly, ten times or more. The chain recombines TRBV5-1 with TRBJ1-5; D not certain. The CDR3 sequence is 15 residues long. Germline assignment: CDR1 SGHRS and CDR2 YFSETQ. V lost 0 bases to trimming and J lost 2 bases, with 9 bases between them. CDR3 amino acids: CASSLEGFGNQPQHF. The CDR3 region has the DNA TGCGCCAGCAGCTTGGAGGGTTTCGGCAATCAGCCCCAGCATTTT.

The chain is built from TRBV6-4 and TRBJ1-1; 7 nucleotides match TRBD1. After removal of 4 bases from V and 8 bases from J, the junction contained 1 base not matched to a gene. The germline V gene encodes CDR1 MRHNA and CDR2 SNTAGT. The CDR3 has 11 residues. CDR3 region: CASSAGQEAFF. The CDR3 DNA follows: TGTGCCAGCAGTGCGGGACAGGAAGCTTTCTTT.

This clonotype came up many times. J is TRBJ1-4 and V is TRBV6-5; TRBD1 is a possible D gene (5 bases). CDR1 is MNHEY, CDR2 SVGAGI, per germline. The V end was cut by 5 bases, the J end by 4 bases, with 11 bases between. This CDR3 comprises 14 residues. This CDR3 reads CASSGKGNNEKLFF. The CDR3 bases are TGTGCCAGCAGTGGAAAGGGGAATAATGAAAAACTGTTTTTT.

Ten or more counts support this clonotype. The chain carries TRBV7-9 and TRBJ2-1; D possibly corresponds to TRBD2 (6 bases). Germline CDR1 and CDR2: SEHNR and FQNEAQ (reference sequence). This CDR3 is built from 14 residues. The ends were cut back, 3 bases at V and 5 bases at J, with 11 bases in the middle. The CDR3 protein is CASSFREIHNEQFF. The CDR3, as DNA: TGTGCCAGCAGCTTCCGGGAGATCCACAATGAGCAGTTCTTC.

There are many counts of this clonotype. This chain connects TRBV18 to TRBJ2-3; 11 nucleotides match TRBD2. From germline, CDR1 is KGHSH and CDR2 LQKENI. The V and J ends lost 7 bases and 3 bases, in that order; junction bases with no gene match: 0. The CDR3 spans 13 residues. Here the CDR3 reads CASWTSGTDTQYF. CDR3 DNA sequence: TGTGCCAGCTGGACTAGCGGGACAGATACGCAGTATTTT.

This clonotype came up many times. V and J are TRBV29-1 and TRBJ1-5; no reliable D call. This CDR3 is built from 12 residues. Trimming pared 6 bases from V and 0 bases from J, leaving 6 bases between. The V gene's germline CDR1 is SQVTM and CDR2 ANQGSEA. The CDR3 DNA reads as TGCAGCGTAGGGTATAGCAATCAGCCCCAGCATTTT. Protein product: CSVGYSNQPQHF.

This clonotype was seen repeatedly, ten times or more. The V gene is TRBV4-1, the J gene TRBJ2-7; D remains ambiguous. The CDR3 runs to 16 residues. CDR1 and CDR2 (germline): MGHRA, YSYEKL. Trimming removed 0 bases from V and 3 bases from J, with 15 bases in between. The CDR3 DNA reads TGCGCCAGCAGCCAAGAACCCTCCCTAGGCTTCTACGAGCAGTACGTC. Its protein is CASSQEPSLGFYEQYV.

This clonotype came up many times. J is TRBJ2-7 and V is TRBV10-3, with D perhaps given as TRBD1 or TRBD2 (5 bases each). V lost 10 bases and J lost 6, with 16 bases in between. Germline CDR1 reads ENHRY; CDR2 reads SYGVKD. This CDR3 spans 12 amino acids. The CDR3 loop reads CATSPGTPEQYF. CDR3 nucleotides: TGTGCCACATCCCCCGGGACGCCCGAGCAGTACTTC.

This clonotype occurred many times. The chain couples TRBV5-1 to TRBJ1-6, with 9 bases that match TRBD1. Germline V gene sequence: CDR1 SGHRS, CDR2 YFSETQ. Trimming at V came to 5 bases and at J to 9 bases, leaving 12 bases not matched to a gene. The CDR3 contains 16 residues. The DNA for the CDR3 is TGCGCCAGCAGTCAAGCGGGACAGGGAGGCGGTTCACCCCTCCACTTT. Residues: CASSQAGQGGGSPLHF.